The 17 T cell receptor beta chains in this list originate from one sample, sequenced in a study of shared clonotypes between healthy human individuals. Repertoires were generated with immunoSEQ multiplex PCR, while TCRdb's copy carries only in-frame clones and drops some. The table has 650,000 to 800,000 clones, over 60% seen once. The sequencing sample was made of memory CD4+ T cells sorted from blood. As for subset: CD45RA-negative fraction. The receptor source for this set is a young woman in good health.

This chain connects TRBV5-1 to TRBJ2-7, with D possibly being TRBD2 (5 bases). The CDR3 has 14 residues. The V gene lost 4 bases and the J gene lost 0 bases, with 11 bases spanning the gap. Germline V lookup: CDR1 SGHRS, CDR2 YFSETQ. CDR3 sequence (DNA): TGCGCCAGCAGCGCCTTACGGGGCTCCTACGAGCAGTACTTC. This sequence encodes CASSALRGSYEQYF.

This rearrangement joins TRBV28 to TRBJ1-1; 7 bases agree with TRBD1. Trimming removed 3 bases from V and 2 bases from J; junction bases left unmatched: 12. From germline, CDR1 is MDHEN and CDR2 SYDVKM. The CDR3 runs to 17 residues. In DNA, the CDR3 is TGTGCCAGCAGTTTTCTGGCAGGGGGAAATCGAAACACTGAAGCTTTCTTT. Residues: CASSFLAGGNRNTEAFF.

This clone was counted between two and nine times. The rearrangement joins TRBV18 to TRBJ2-3, with D perhaps matching TRBD2 (6 bases). With 2 bases removed from V and 3 bases from J, the gap between germline ends came to 15 bases. This CDR3 is built from 16 residues. CDR1 is KGHSH and CDR2 is LQKENI in the germline V gene. DNA of the CDR3: TGTGCCAGCTCACCAAAGAACGGGAGAAATACAGATACGCAGTATTTT. Translated, it gives CASSPKNGRNTDTQYF.

The chain links TRBV5-8 to TRBJ1-2; possible D gene TRBD1, 6 bases. CDR1 and CDR2 from the germline V gene are SGHTS and YDEGEE. The CDR3 extends over 15 amino acids. The V gene lost 5 bases and the J gene lost 0 bases, with 14 bases spanning the gap. The CDR3 loop reads CASRPWTVTNYGYTF. The CDR3 nucleotides read TGTGCCAGCAGACCCTGGACAGTAACTAACTATGGCTACACCTTC.

The V gene is TRBV7-2, the J gene TRBJ2-6; possible D gene TRBD2, 6 bases. There are 17 residues in the CDR3. Germline values: CDR1 SGHTA, CDR2 FQGNSA. The V end lost 4 bases, the J end lost 0 bases, and 13 bases lay between the germline ends. CDR3 in DNA: TGTGCCAGCAGCTCGGGGGACGCTCTCTCTGGGGCCAACGTCCTGACTTTC. It is translated as CASSSGDALSGANVLTF.

The chain employs TRBV28 and TRBJ2-5; D unresolved. There are 16 residues in the CDR3. The germline gives CDR1 MDHEN, CDR2 SYDVKM. V lost 3 bases and J 2 bases, leaving 16 bases between the germline ends. CDR3 residues: CASSLRVGLQQETQYF. The CDR3, as DNA: TGTGCCAGCAGTTTGAGAGTTGGGTTGCAACAAGAGACCCAGTACTTC.

This sequence joins TRBV5-4 and TRBJ2-7; possible D gene TRBD2, 6 bases. Germline V gene sequence: CDR1 SGHNT, CDR2 YYREEE (reference sequence). The CDR3 is 14 amino acids. V was shortened by 4 bases and J by 0 bases, with 11 bases between the two germline ends. The CDR3 nucleotides are TGTGCCAGCAGCCCGGACGGGAGCTCCTACGAGCAGTACTTC. Its protein is CASSPDGSSYEQYF.

The V and J genes are TRBV5-1 and TRBJ2-1; no definite D call. V lost 0 bases, J lost 10 bases, and 11 bases lay in between. The CDR3 covers 13 residues. CDR1 and CDR2 from the germline V gene are SGHRS and YFSETQ. CDR3 in amino acids: CASSLGPNGEQFF. The CDR3 DNA is TGCGCCAGCAGCTTGGGCCCCAATGGAGAGCAGTTCTTC.

The chain couples TRBV11-2 to TRBJ2-1; 8 nucleotides line up with TRBD1. This CDR3 region has 15 residues. Per germline, CDR1 SGHAT and CDR2 FQNNGV. The V segment lost 2 bases and the J segment 7 bases; nucleotides outside the gene matches: 7. As DNA, the CDR3 is TGTGCCAGCAGCTTAAGCAGGGGGCTAAGTAATGAGCAGTTCTTC. Encoded protein: CASSLSRGLSNEQFF.

This clone was observed once. A single base is all that separates this from a far larger clone, so a read error is likely. DNA for the CDR3: TGTGCCAGCAGCCCCCGGACAGGATTGAACTATGGCTGCACCTTC. It is translated as CASSPRTGLNYGCTF. V and J are TRBV7-9 and TRBJ1-2; 7 bases agree with TRBD1. This CDR3 comprises 15 residues. Germline CDR1 and CDR2: SEHNR and FQNEAQ (reference sequence).

The gene calls are TRBV28 and TRBJ2-6, with D possibly matching TRBD2 (6 bases). V was pared by 5 bases and J by 2 bases, with 16 bases between. This CDR3 contains 17 residues. Germline V gene data show CDR1 as MDHEN and CDR2 as SYDVKM. CDR3 in amino acids: CASSKPIGGAGANVLTF. CDR3 sequence (DNA): TGTGCCAGCAGTAAACCTATCGGGGGTGCTGGGGCCAACGTCCTGACTTTC.

V and J are TRBV28 and TRBJ2-1; TRBD2 matches 7 bases. The CDR3 contains 14 residues. V was pared by 4 bases and J by 7 bases, with 7 bases of the junction left unmatched. CDR1 is MDHEN and CDR2 is SYDVKM in the germline V gene. The CDR3 loop reads CASSSSAGANEQFF. In DNA, the CDR3 is TGTGCCAGCAGTTCCTCCGCGGGAGCGAATGAGCAGTTCTTC.

This clone appeared a single time. The chain joins TRBV13 to TRBJ1-4; TRBD1 matches 10 bases. The germline gives CDR1 PRHDT, CDR2 FYEKMQ (reference sequence). CDR3 length: 17 residues. J gave up 0 bases and V 6 bases, and 7 bases lay outside the gene matches. CDR3: CASSLTGGAATNEKLFF. As DNA, the CDR3 is TGTGCCAGCAGTTTGACAGGGGGCGCGGCAACTAATGAAAAACTGTTTTTT. The variable domain in full, completed from reference TRBV13 and TRBJ1-4, reads AAGVIQSPRHLIKEKRETATLKCYPIPRHDTVYWYQQGPGQDPQFLISFYEKMQSDKGSIPDRFSAQQFSDYHSELNMSSLELGDSALYFCASSLTGGAATNEKLFFGSGTQLSVL.

This rearrangement joins TRBV19 to TRBJ2-1, with D unclear. CDR1 is LNHDA and CDR2 is SQIVND in the germline V gene (reference sequence). Trimming took off 6 bases at V and 8 bases at J, with 8 bases between the two ends. The CDR3 contains 11 residues. CDR3 DNA sequence: TGTGCCAGTAGCCGCAATGATGAGCAGTTCTTC. It specifies CASSRNDEQFF.

This clone has a handful of counts. The chain has TRBV5-1 and TRBJ2-3, with D possibly being TRBD2 (5 bases). Looked up from germline, CDR1 is SGHRS and CDR2 is YFSETQ. Trimming removed 5 bases from V and 2 bases from J, with 15 bases in between. The CDR3 extends over 15 amino acids. Here the CDR3 DNA reads TGCGCCAGCAGAATAGGTGGGAGAGACACAGATACGCAGTATTTT. It specifies CASRIGGRDTDTQYF.

The chain employs TRBV2 and TRBJ2-2, with D tentatively TRBD1 or TRBD2 (6 bases each). Trimming removed 8 bases at V and 7 bases at J, with 14 bases between. CDR1 is SNHLY and CDR2 is FYNNEI in the germline V gene. The CDR3 is 13 residues long. The CDR3 is CASGTGAIGELFF. DNA for the CDR3: TGTGCCAGCGGGACGGGGGCGATCGGGGAGCTGTTTTTT. Based on the CDR3 plus reference TRBV2 and TRBJ2-2, the full variable domain is EPEVTQTPSHQVTQMGQEVILRCVPISNHLYFYWYRQILGQKVEFLVSFYNNEISEKSEIFDDQFSVERPDGSNFTLKIRSTKLEDSAMYFCASGTGAIGELFFGEGSRLTVL.

The chain combines TRBV7-9 with TRBJ2-3; no firm D call. The V end lost 5 bases, the J end lost 4 bases, and 13 bases lay between the germline ends. This CDR3 is 14 amino acids long. CDR1 is SEHNR and CDR2 is FQNEAQ in the germline V gene (reference sequence). CDR3 amino acids: CASSPLFPADTQYF. The CDR3 nucleotides read TGTGCCAGCAGCCCCCTTTTTCCAGCAGATACGCAGTATTTT.